Below are 15 T cell receptor beta chains sequenced from a single sample in a study of blood T cells in healthy people across ages. Sample-barcoded 5' priming and a J-beta primer mix drove a second PCR of roughly 6 to 12 cycles. Each CDR3 protein gets one entry after TCRdb re-called the 5' RACE reads with MiXCR. The sample has hundreds of thousands of distinct CDR3 sequences, around 45% seen once. Material: blood. The receptors were gathered from a man aged 55 to 69 in good health.

This clonotype was detected only a few times. J is TRBJ2-7 and V is TRBV6-5, with a tentative D call TRBD1 (5 bases). This CDR3 region has 13 residues. Germline-derived CDR1 and CDR2 are MNHEY and SVGAGI. Trimming removed 6 bases from V and 3 bases from J, with 12 bases in between. The CDR3 here is CASSHDRYYEQYF. CDR3 DNA sequence: TGTGCCAGCAGCCATGACAGATACTACGAGCAGTACTTC.

V is TRBV28 and J is TRBJ1-6; the D is unclear. V lost 8 bases and J lost 9, with 14 bases in between. The CDR3 has 13 residues. Germline assignment: CDR1 MDHEN and CDR2 SYDVKM. The CDR3 loop reads CASVVAGGSPLHF. The CDR3 DNA reads TGTGCCAGCGTTGTCGCGGGTGGTTCACCCCTCCACTTT.

The chain uses TRBV14 and TRBJ1-1; D unclear. Deletions cut 0 bases from V and 6 bases from J, with 11 bases between. This CDR3 spans 14 amino acids. Germline values: CDR1 SGHDN, CDR2 FVKESK. The DNA of the CDR3 is TGTGCCAGCAGCCAAGAAGGCAGATCGTCTGAAGCTTTCTTT. Translation: CASSQEGRSSEAFF. Combining the CDR3 with reference TRBV14 and TRBJ1-1 gives the whole variable domain EAGVTQFPSHSVIEKGQTVTLRCDPISGHDNLYWYRRVMGKEIKFLLHFVKESKQDESGMPNNRFLAERTGGTYSTLKVQPAELEDSGVYFCASSQEGRSSEAFFGQGTRLTVV.

V is TRBV29-1 and J is TRBJ2-4, with TRBD1 matching 7 bases. V was pared by 5 bases and J by 5 bases, with 6 bases of the junction left unmatched. There are 13 residues in the CDR3. Germline V CDR1 and CDR2: SQVTM, ANQGSEA. The CDR3 sequence is CSVRGPSQNIQYF. The CDR3 nucleotides are TGCAGCGTTAGGGGGCCAAGTCAAAACATTCAGTACTTC.

This chain links TRBV12-5 with TRBJ1-5; possibly TRBD1 for D (5 bases). The CDR3 length is 15 residues. V lost 7 bases, J lost 4 bases, and 17 bases lay in between. Per germline, CDR1 LGHNT and CDR2 FRNRAP. The CDR3 region has the DNA TGTGCTAGTGCCTTGAGTGGACGGACAAATCAGCCCCAGCATTTT. Its translation: CASALSGRTNQPQHF.

This clonotype was picked up a small number of times. The rearrangement links TRBV9 to TRBJ2-3; TRBD2 matches 7 bases. Trimming cost V 4 bases and J 2 bases; bases outside gene matches: 7. The CDR3 covers 15 residues. Germline V gene lookup returns CDR1 SGDLS and CDR2 YYNGEE. As DNA, the CDR3 is TGTGCCAGCAGCCCGGCGGGAGCCCTCACAGATACGCAGTATTTT. It specifies CASSPAGALTDTQYF.

The V call is TRBV6-5, the J call TRBJ2-7; 9 bases fit TRBD1. Germline V CDR1 and CDR2: MNHEY, SVGAGI. The CDR3 contains 15 residues. J gave up 2 bases and V 6 bases, and 8 bases lay outside the gene matches. CDR3 sequence (DNA): TGTGCCAGCAGCTTAAGACAGGGGGGCCCCTACGAGCAGTACTTC. Translation gives CASSLRQGGPYEQYF.

J is TRBJ2-5 and V is TRBV7-9, with a weak D call TRBD2 (6 bases). V lost 6 bases and J 5 bases, leaving 22 bases between the germline ends. CDR1 SEHNR and CDR2 FQNEAQ come from the germline V gene (reference sequence). This CDR3 comprises 16 residues. This chain's CDR3 is CASRRGSYGGIETQYF. CDR3 coding DNA: TGTGCCAGCAGGCGTGGATCGTATGGAGGGATTGAGACCCAGTACTTC.

Ten or more counts support this clonotype. This clone may be a read error of a much larger clone one base away. This sequence joins TRBV6-5 and TRBJ2-4; 14 bases are a match to TRBD2. Germline assignment: CDR1 MNHEY and CDR2 SVGAGI. CDR3 length: 14 amino acids. V was clipped by 5 bases and J by 15 bases; unmatched bases: 9. The CDR3: CASSATSGGAKTYF. Written as DNA, the CDR3 is TGTGCCAGCAGTGCGACTAGCGGGGGGGCTAAGACGTACTTC.

This CDR3 reads CASSQVFAYEQYF. In DNA, the CDR3 is TGCGCCAGCAGCCAAGTTTTCGCCTACGAGCAGTACTTC. V is TRBV4-1 and J is TRBJ2-7; D is undetermined. Germline V gene lookup returns CDR1 MGHRA and CDR2 YSYEKL. The CDR3 loop spans 13 amino acids. Trimming took off 1 base at V and 2 bases at J, with 6 bases between the two ends.

The chain recombines TRBV7-3 with TRBJ2-3; D is unclear. CDR3 length: 13 amino acids. Germline CDR1 reads SGHTA; CDR2 reads FQGTGA. V was cut by 2 bases and J by 2 bases, with 5 bases left in between. CDR3 sequence (DNA): TGTGCCAGCAGCTTATCCCACACAGATACGCAGTATTTT. Encoded protein: CASSLSHTDTQYF. The full variable domain, completed using reference TRBV7-3 and TRBJ2-3, is GAGVSQTPSNKVTEKGKYVELRCDPISGHTALYWYRQSLGQGPEFLIYFQGTGAADDSGLPNDRFFAVRPEGSVSTLKIQRTERGDSAVYLCASSLSHTDTQYFGPGTRLTVL.

Comments on this clonotype: This is likely a read error, given that the CDR3 carries no conserved phenylalanine or tryptophan at its end. The chain links TRBV3-1 to TRBJ2-1, with 8 bases fitting TRBD2. The CDR3 is 16 residues long. From germline, CDR1 is LGHDT and CDR2 YNNKEL (reference sequence). With 1 base clipped from V and 7 bases from J, the junction kept 9 bases outside the gene matches. CDR3 sequence: CASSQAGTSGMNEQFS. The DNA for the CDR3 is TGTGCCAGCAGCCAAGCAGGCACTAGCGGTATGAATGAGCAGTTCTCC.

There are a few counts of this clonotype. CDR3 sequence: CASSLDITYSGANVLTF. The CDR3 DNA follows: TGTGCCAGCAGCTTGGACATCACGTACTCTGGGGCCAACGTCCTGACTTTC. The rearrangement uses TRBV5-4 and TRBJ2-6; D is unresolved. The CDR3 contains 17 residues. The V gene's germline CDR1 is SGHNT and CDR2 YYREEE (reference sequence). Trimming pared 0 bases from V and 0 bases from J, leaving 10 bases between.

A note on this clonotype: A much larger clonotype is one base distant, so this may be a read error. J is TRBJ2-4 and V is TRBV6-5; D might be TRBD2 (5 bases). The J call is uncertain, as TRBJ2-7 better fits the DNA end. Germline CDR1 and CDR2: MNHEY and SVGAGI. The CDR3 spans 14 residues. The CDR3 loop reads CASSYSGKTYEQYF. The CDR3, as DNA: TGTGCCAGCAGTTACTCCGGGAAGACCTACGAGCAGTACTTC.

This clonotype has at least ten counts. The chain employs TRBV12-3 or TRBV12-4 and TRBJ1-2; D is uncertain. The CDR3 is 10 residues long. V was cut by 6 bases and J by 10 bases, with 9 bases left in between. In nucleotides, the CDR3 is TGTGCCAGCAGAGCTACGTACTACACCTTC. It yields the protein CASRATYYTF.